The 20 T cell receptor beta chains in this list originate from one sample, sequenced in a study of somatic mutations in cytotoxic T cells in rheumatoid arthritis (dated by TCRdb to between 2016 and 2019). Library creation used the immunoSEQ multiplex PCR assay. TCRdb's version of the immuneACCESS table is confined to in-frame rearrangements and falls short of the full clone set. An unresolved V gene accounts for under half of the shortfall where checked; the remainder is of unknown origin. This sample holds more than 8,000 clones; approximately 80% were observed only once. Clones ranked in the top ten supply 9% to 14% of the sample. The sequenced material came from CD8+ T cells sorted from blood. All receptors derive from an adult with rheumatoid arthritis.

The rearrangement joins TRBV6-5 to TRBJ2-1, with D possibly TRBD1 on 8 matching bases. Germline CDR1 reads MNHEY; CDR2 reads SVGAGI. This CDR3 is built from 11 residues. V lost 10 bases to trimming and J lost 9 bases, with 13 bases between them. The chain's CDR3 is CAIQGGGEQFF. In DNA, the CDR3 is TGTGCCATACAGGGGGGGGGTGAGCAGTTCTTC.

The chain links TRBV5-1 to TRBJ2-7; 11 bases agree with TRBD2. The trim removed 4 bases at V and 3 bases at J, leaving 9 bases unmatched. This CDR3 comprises 16 residues. CDR1 is SGHRS and CDR2 is YFSETQ in the germline V gene. The CDR3 is CASSPSGGNLFYEQYF. The CDR3 DNA reads as TGCGCCAGCAGCCCTAGCGGGGGGAACTTATTCTACGAGCAGTACTTC.

The rearrangement uses TRBV5-1 and TRBJ2-2; 7 bases fit TRBD1. Germline trimming cut 0 bases from V and 3 bases from J; bases unmatched to any gene: 8. CDR3 size: 17 residues. Per germline, CDR1 SGHRS and CDR2 YFSETQ. The CDR3 spells CASSLGFRGSDTGELFF. The CDR3 coding sequence is TGCGCCAGCAGCTTGGGGTTCAGGGGGTCGGACACCGGGGAGCTGTTTTTT.

V and J are TRBV5-6 and TRBJ2-3, with D unclear. Trimming took 2 bases from V and 2 from J, leaving 0 bases between them. The CDR3 extends over 11 amino acids. The germline V gene has CDR1 SGHDT and CDR2 YYEEEE. CDR3 loop: CASSFTDTQYF. CDR3 DNA sequence: TGTGCCAGCAGCTTCACAGATACGCAGTATTTT.

The chain employs TRBV2 and TRBJ2-5; TRBD1 is a possible D gene (6 bases). V dropped 4 bases and J dropped 0 bases, with 12 bases sitting between them. The CDR3 is made up of 15 amino acids. Germline V gene lookup returns CDR1 SNHLY and CDR2 FYNNEI. The CDR3 region has the DNA TGTGCCAGCAGTGGCCAGGGGCCCTACCAAGAGACCCAGTACTTC. It encodes CASSGQGPYQETQYF. The full variable domain, completed using reference TRBV2 and TRBJ2-5, is EPEVTQTPSHQVTQMGQEVILRCVPISNHLYFYWYRQILGQKVEFLVSFYNNEISEKSEIFDDQFSVERPDGSNFTLKIRSTKLEDSAMYFCASSGQGPYQETQYFGPGTRLLVL.

The chain carries TRBV2 and TRBJ2-7, with TRBD1 as a possible D gene (5 bases). This CDR3 has 14 residues. The V end lost 4 bases, the J end lost 2 bases, and 12 bases lay between the germline ends. Germline CDR1 reads SNHLY; CDR2 reads FYNNEI. CDR3 in amino acids: CASSASVGPYEQYF. The DNA for the CDR3 is TGTGCCAGCAGTGCTTCGGTGGGGCCCTACGAGCAGTACTTC.

The V and J genes are TRBV25-1 and TRBJ1-3; D call uncertain. Germline CDR1 reads MGHDK; CDR2 reads SYGVNS. V lost 4 bases, J lost 8 bases, and 18 bases lay in between. The CDR3 is 15 amino acids. The CDR3 spells CASSGGPRTQHTIYF. The CDR3 DNA reads as TGTGCCAGCAGTGGCGGACCTAGGACGCAGCACACCATATATTTT.

This chain joins TRBV28 and TRBJ2-7; D is possibly TRBD1 (5 bases). This CDR3 contains 15 residues. V was shortened by 10 bases and J by 4 bases, with 23 bases between the two germline ends. In germline, CDR1 is MDHEN, CDR2 SYDVKM. Here the CDR3 reads CATQPRGTGFYEQYF. The CDR3 DNA reads TGTGCCACCCAGCCCCGTGGTACAGGTTTTTACGAGCAGTACTTC.

This clone was seen a single time. The gene calls are TRBV7-8 and TRBJ1-2; the D is unclear. V was cut by 1 base and J by 0 bases, with 9 bases left in between. Germline V CDR1 and CDR2: SGHVS, FQNEAQ. The length of the CDR3 is 15 residues. The CDR3 DNA reads TGTGCCAGCAGCTTAGACCGACGTCCTAACTATGGCTACACCTTC. Translating gives CASSLDRRPNYGYTF.

This clone was observed a single time. The rearrangement joins TRBV7-6 to TRBJ2-1; 10 bases are a match to TRBD2. Germline V lookup: CDR1 SGHVS, CDR2 FNYEAQ. The CDR3 length is 15 residues. CDR3 amino acids: CATRLAGHSYNEQFF. Written as DNA, the CDR3 is TGTGCTACCCGACTAGCGGGCCACTCCTACAATGAGCAGTTCTTC.

The V gene is TRBV28, the J gene TRBJ2-1; D possibly corresponds to TRBD2 (5 bases). The germline V gene has CDR1 MDHEN and CDR2 SYDVKM. Trimming took 2 bases from V and 0 from J, leaving 26 bases between them. This CDR3 region has 21 residues. For the CDR3, the DNA is TGTGCCAGCAGTTTACTGGGTGAGATATGGACTCAAAAGAGCTCCTACAATGAGCAGTTCTTC. Its protein is CASSLLGEIWTQKSSYNEQFF.

Here the CDR3 reads CASSFFGNEQFF. CDR3 in DNA: TGTGCCAGCAGTTTTTTCGGCAATGAGCAGTTCTTC. The V call is TRBV27, the J call TRBJ2-1; D not certain. Germline V gene sequence: CDR1 MNHEY, CDR2 SMNVEV (reference sequence). V shed 3 bases and J shed 6 bases, with 6 bases lying between them. The length of the CDR3 is 12 residues.

V and J are TRBV9 and TRBJ1-2, with D hard to call. Germline-derived CDR1 and CDR2 are SGDLS and YYNGEE. This CDR3 is built from 14 residues. Trimming removed 0 bases at V and 3 bases at J, with 9 bases between. CDR3 DNA sequence: TGTGCCAGCAGCGTAGCTCAGGATTACTATGGCTACACCTTC. This codes for CASSVAQDYYGYTF.

V gene TRBV2 combines with J gene TRBJ1-1, with a possible D match to TRBD1 (5 bases). Germline CDR1 is SNHLY and CDR2 is FYNNEI. The CDR3 has 11 amino acids. V lost 6 bases, J lost 5 bases, and 7 bases lay in between. CDR3 sequence (DNA): TGTGCCAGCAGGGAGGGGACTGAAGCTTTCTTT. Translation gives CASREGTEAFF.

This chain uses TRBV27 with TRBJ2-1, with TRBD2 matching 10 bases. The germline V gene encodes CDR1 MNHEY and CDR2 SMNVEV (reference sequence). Trimming removed 5 bases from V and 8 bases from J; junction bases left unmatched: 3. The CDR3 has 13 amino acids. In nucleotides, the CDR3 is TGTGCCAGCAGTCCAGGACTAGCGGATGAGCAGTTCTTC. Its translation is CASSPGLADEQFF.

This clone has just a few counts. The chain uses TRBV7-8 and TRBJ1-2; D is uncertain. V dropped 4 bases and J dropped 2 bases, with 11 bases sitting between them. Per the germline V gene, CDR1 is SGHVS and CDR2 is FQNEAQ. This CDR3 region has 14 residues. The CDR3 loop is CASSSLVGNYGYTF. Written as DNA, the CDR3 is TGTGCCAGCAGCTCCTTGGTAGGGAACTATGGCTACACCTTC.

This sequence joins TRBV7-3 and TRBJ2-3; a weak D match, TRBD1 (5 bases). V lost 5 bases and J 0 bases, leaving 12 bases between the germline ends. Looked up from germline, CDR1 is SGHTA and CDR2 is FQGTGA. The CDR3 is made up of 15 amino acids. CDR3 nucleotide sequence: TGTGCCAGCAGCCTCACAGGATCTAGCACAGATACGCAGTATTTT. It codes for CASSLTGSSTDTQYF.

The chain couples TRBV29-1 to TRBJ1-4; D remains ambiguous. V dropped 5 bases and J dropped 5 bases, with 18 bases sitting between them. The CDR3 spans 15 residues. In germline, CDR1 is SQVTM, CDR2 ANQGSEA. CDR3 residues: CSVILGIGRNEKLFF. The CDR3 DNA reads TGCAGCGTTATACTGGGGATAGGGCGGAATGAAAAACTGTTTTTT.

J is TRBJ1-6 and V is TRBV5-5; 7 bases line up with TRBD1. The V gene's germline CDR1 is SGHKS and CDR2 YYEKEE (reference sequence). Trimming at V came to 0 bases and at J to 5 bases, leaving 2 bases not matched to a gene. The CDR3 totals 15 residues. The CDR3, as DNA: TGTGCCAGCAGCTTGGCCCAGGGGGATAATTCACCCCTCCACTTT. Amino acid sequence: CASSLAQGDNSPLHF.

The gene calls are TRBV19 and TRBJ1-4; a weak D match, TRBD1 (6 bases). CDR3 length equals 15 residues. Germline CDR1 LNHDA, CDR2 SQIVND (reference sequence). Trimming removed 4 bases from V and 7 bases from J, with 16 bases in between. Written as DNA, the CDR3 is TGTGCCAGTAGTACCACGCCGGGAGGGGGTGAAAAACTGTTTTTT. The encoded protein is CASSTTPGGGEKLFF.